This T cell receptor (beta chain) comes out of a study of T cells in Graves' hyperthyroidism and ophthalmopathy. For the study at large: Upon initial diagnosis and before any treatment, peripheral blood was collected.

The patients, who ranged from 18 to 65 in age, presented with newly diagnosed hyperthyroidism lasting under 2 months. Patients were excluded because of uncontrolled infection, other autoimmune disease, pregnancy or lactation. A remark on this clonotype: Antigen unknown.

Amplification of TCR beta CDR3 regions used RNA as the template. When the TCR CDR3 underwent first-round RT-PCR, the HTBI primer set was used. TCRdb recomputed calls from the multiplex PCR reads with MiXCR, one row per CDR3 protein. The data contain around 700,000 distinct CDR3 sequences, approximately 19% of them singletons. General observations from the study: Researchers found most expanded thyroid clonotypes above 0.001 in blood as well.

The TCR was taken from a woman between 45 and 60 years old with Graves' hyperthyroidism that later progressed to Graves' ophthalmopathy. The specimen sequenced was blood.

For the CDR3, the DNA is TGTGCCAGCATGGAGCCCAATGAGCAGTTCTTC. Amino acids: CASMEPNEQFF. V is TRBV6-2 or TRBV6-3 and J is TRBJ2-1; D is undetermined. V was pared by 7 bases and J by 6 bases, with 7 bases between. Looked up from germline, CDR1 is MNHEY and CDR2 is SVGEGT. The CDR3 sequence is 11 residues long.